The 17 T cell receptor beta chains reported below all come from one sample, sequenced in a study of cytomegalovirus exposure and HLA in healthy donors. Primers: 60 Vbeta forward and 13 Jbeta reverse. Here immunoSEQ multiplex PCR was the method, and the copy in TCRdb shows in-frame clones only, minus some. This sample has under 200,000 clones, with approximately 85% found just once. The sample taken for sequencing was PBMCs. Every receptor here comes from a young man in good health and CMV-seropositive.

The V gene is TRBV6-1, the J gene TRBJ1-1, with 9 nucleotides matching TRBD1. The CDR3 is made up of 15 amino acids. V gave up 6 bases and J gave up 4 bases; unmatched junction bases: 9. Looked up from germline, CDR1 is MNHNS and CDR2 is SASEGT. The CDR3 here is CASRFYRGLGTEAFF. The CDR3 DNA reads TGTGCCAGCAGATTTTACAGGGGGCTGGGCACTGAAGCTTTCTTT.

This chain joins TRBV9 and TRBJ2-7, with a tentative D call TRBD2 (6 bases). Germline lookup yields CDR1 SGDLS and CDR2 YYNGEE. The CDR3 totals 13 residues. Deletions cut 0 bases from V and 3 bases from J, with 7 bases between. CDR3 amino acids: CASSVGGDYEQYF. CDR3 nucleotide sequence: TGTGCCAGCAGCGTAGGGGGGGACTACGAGCAGTACTTC.

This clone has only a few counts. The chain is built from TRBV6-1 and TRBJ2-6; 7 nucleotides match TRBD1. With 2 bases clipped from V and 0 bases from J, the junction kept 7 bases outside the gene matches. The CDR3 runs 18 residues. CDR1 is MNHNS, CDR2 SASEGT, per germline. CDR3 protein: CASSEMFSGGSGANVLTF. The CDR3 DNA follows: TGTGCCAGCAGTGAAATGTTCTCAGGGGGCTCTGGGGCCAACGTCCTGACTTTC.

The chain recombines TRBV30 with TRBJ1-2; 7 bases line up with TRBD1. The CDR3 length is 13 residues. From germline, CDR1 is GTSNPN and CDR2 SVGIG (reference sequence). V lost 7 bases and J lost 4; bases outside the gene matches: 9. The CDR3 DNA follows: TGTGCCTCATTGCGGGACAGACCCTATGGCTACACCTTC. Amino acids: CASLRDRPYGYTF.

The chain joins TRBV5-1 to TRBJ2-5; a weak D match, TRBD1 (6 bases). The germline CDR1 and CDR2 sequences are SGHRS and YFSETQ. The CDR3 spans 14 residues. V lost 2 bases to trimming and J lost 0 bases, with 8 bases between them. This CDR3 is CASSLQGYQETQYF. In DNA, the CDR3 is TGCGCCAGCAGCTTACAGGGCTACCAAGAGACCCAGTACTTC. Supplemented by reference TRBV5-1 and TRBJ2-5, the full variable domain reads KAGVTQTPRYLIKTRGQQVTLSCSPISGHRSVSWYQQTPGQGLQFLFEYFSETQRNKGNFPGRFSGRQFSNSRSEMNVSTLELGDSALYLCASSLQGYQETQYFGPGTRLLVL.

In DNA form, the CDR3 reads TGTGCCAGCAGCCGTGAGGTCCCCTATAATTCACCCCTCCACTTT. Protein product: CASSREVPYNSPLHF. V and J are TRBV2 and TRBJ1-6; D gene ambiguous. Germline V CDR1 and CDR2: SNHLY, FYNNEI. Trimming removed 6 bases at V and 2 bases at J, with 11 bases between. The CDR3 loop spans 15 amino acids.

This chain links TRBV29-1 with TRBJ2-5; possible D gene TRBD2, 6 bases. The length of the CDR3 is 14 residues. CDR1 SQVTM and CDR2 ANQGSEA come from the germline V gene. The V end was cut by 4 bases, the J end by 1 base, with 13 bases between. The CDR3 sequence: CSVAGRLAQETQYF. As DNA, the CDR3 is TGCAGCGTTGCAGGGAGGCTAGCCCAAGAGACCCAGTACTTC.

The CDR3 DNA reads TGTGCCAGCAGTCGCGGGCAGCCCAATTCACCCCTCCACTTT. This sequence encodes CASSRGQPNSPLHF. The V gene is TRBV6-5, the J gene TRBJ1-6; D ambiguous. Germline lookup yields CDR1 MNHEY and CDR2 SVGAGI. The CDR3 has 14 amino acids. Between the trimmed V and J ends, which lost 5 bases and 7 bases, there was a span of 12 bases.

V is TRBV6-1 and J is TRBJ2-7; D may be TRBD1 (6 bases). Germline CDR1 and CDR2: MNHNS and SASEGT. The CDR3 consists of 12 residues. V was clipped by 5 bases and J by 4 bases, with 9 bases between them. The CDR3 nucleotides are TGTGCCAGCAGTCCCAGGGGTTACGAGCAGTACTTC. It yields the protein CASSPRGYEQYF.

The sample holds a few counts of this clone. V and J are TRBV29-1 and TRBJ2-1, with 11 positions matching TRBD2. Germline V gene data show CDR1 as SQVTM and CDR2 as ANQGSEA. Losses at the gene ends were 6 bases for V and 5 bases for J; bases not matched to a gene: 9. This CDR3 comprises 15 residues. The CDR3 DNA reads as TGCAGCGTCCAAAATAGCGGGGGGGCCAACAATGAGCAGTTCTTC. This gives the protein CSVQNSGGANNEQFF.

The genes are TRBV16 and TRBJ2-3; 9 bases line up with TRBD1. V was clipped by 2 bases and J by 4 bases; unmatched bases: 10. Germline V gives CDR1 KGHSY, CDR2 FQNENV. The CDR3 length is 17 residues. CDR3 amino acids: CASSQRGTGLSADTQYF. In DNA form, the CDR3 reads TGTGCCAGCAGCCAACGGGGGACAGGGTTAAGTGCAGATACGCAGTATTTT.

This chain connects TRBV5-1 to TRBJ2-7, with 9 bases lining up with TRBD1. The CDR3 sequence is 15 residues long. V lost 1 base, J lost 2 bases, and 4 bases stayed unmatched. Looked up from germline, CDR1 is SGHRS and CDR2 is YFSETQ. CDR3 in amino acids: CASSLKDRGTYEQYF. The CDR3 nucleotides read TGCGCCAGCAGCTTGAAGGACAGGGGAACCTACGAGCAGTACTTC.

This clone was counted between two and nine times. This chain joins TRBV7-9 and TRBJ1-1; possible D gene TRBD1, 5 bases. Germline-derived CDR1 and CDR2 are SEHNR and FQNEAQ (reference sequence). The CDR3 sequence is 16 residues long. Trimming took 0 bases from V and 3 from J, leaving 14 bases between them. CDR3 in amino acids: CASSLALVGGDTEAFF. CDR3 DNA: TGTGCCAGCAGCTTAGCCTTAGTCGGGGGGGACACTGAAGCTTTCTTT.

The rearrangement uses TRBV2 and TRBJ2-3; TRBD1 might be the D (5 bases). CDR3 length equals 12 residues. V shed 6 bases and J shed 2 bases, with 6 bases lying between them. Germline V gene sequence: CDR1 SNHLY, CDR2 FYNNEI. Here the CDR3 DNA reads TGTGCCAGCAGGGGGCCCACAGATACGCAGTATTTT. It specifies CASRGPTDTQYF.

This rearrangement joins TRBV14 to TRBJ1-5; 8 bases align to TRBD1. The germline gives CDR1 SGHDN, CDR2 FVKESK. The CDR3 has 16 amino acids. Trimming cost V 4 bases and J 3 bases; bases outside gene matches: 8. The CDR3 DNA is TGTGCCAGCAGCCCCAAGACAGGGGTGGCCAATCAGCCCCAGCATTTT. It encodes CASSPKTGVANQPQHF.

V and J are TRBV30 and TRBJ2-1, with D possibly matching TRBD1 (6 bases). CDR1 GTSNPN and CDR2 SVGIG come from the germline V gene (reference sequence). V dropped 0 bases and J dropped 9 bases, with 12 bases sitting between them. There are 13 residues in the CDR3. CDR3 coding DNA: TGTGCCTGGAGTGTACCAGGGGCAATTGAGCAGTTCTTC. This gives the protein CAWSVPGAIEQFF. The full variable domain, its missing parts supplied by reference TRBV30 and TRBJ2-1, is SQTIHQWPATLVQPVGSPLSLECTVEGTSNPNLYWYRQAAGRGLQLLFYSVGIGQISSEVPQNLSASRPQDRQFILSSKKLLLSDSGFYLCAWSVPGAIEQFFGPGTRLTVL.

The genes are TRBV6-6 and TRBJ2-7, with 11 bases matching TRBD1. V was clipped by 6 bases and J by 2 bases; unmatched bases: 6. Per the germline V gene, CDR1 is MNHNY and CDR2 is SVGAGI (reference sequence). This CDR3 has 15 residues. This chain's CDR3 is CASSRRDRGTYEQYF. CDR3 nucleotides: TGTGCCAGCAGCCGCCGGGACAGGGGGACCTACGAGCAGTACTTC.